This paragraph reports one TCR beta chain. The target antigen is unknown. The data were taken from a study of cytomegalovirus exposure and HLA in healthy donors. Study-level information: An earlier analysis identified 95 million to 120 million unique TCR beta sequences in about 180 million T cells.

Researchers ran the PCR with 60 Vbeta and 13 Jbeta primers. Sequencing used immunoSEQ multiplex PCR; TCRdb keeps in-frame clones, though not all of them. Recorded here are just over 150,000 clones; the top ten clones represent over 1%. This CDR3 region has 16 residues. CDR1 SGHTA and CDR2 FQGNSA come from the germline V gene. The trim removed 5 bases at V and 1 base at J, leaving 7 bases unmatched. Whole-study results and caveats: The study flagged roughly 150 TCR beta chains as cytomegalovirus-associated.

This TCR was sampled from a woman aged 60-75 years in good health and CMV-seronegative. Input material: PBMCs. The rearrangement links TRBV7-2 to TRBJ2-5; 10 bases fit TRBD2. The CDR3 is CASSPPSGGVQETQYF. As DNA, the CDR3 is TGTGCCAGCAGCCCACCCAGCGGGGGGGTCCAAGAGACCCAGTACTTC.